This T cell receptor beta chain came from a study of blood T cell repertoires in COVID-19. V gave up 2 bases and J gave up 5 bases, with 7 bases separating them. The CDR3 covers 11 residues. Germline-derived CDR1 and CDR2 are SQVTM and ANQGSEA. This clone has only one observation. Those who participated ranged in age from about 18 to 89 years and resided in roughly 26 US areas. Recovered participants had two consecutive negative NP/OP PCR tests, healthcare professional clearance, or symptom resolution. The data were produced by immunoSEQ multiplex PCR, yet TCRdb's version contains in-frame clones alone and is incomplete. Of some 460,000 clones in the sample, around 90% were seen once.

The sequenced sample consisted of PBMCs or T cells enriched from blood (not recorded which). This TCR derives from a woman aged 18-35 years who had recovered from COVID-19. The chain carries TRBV29-1 and TRBJ2-7; TRBD1 is a possible D gene (5 bases). CDR3 DNA: TGCAGCGTTGAACTAGGGGACGAGCAGTACTTC. It encodes CSVELGDEQYF.